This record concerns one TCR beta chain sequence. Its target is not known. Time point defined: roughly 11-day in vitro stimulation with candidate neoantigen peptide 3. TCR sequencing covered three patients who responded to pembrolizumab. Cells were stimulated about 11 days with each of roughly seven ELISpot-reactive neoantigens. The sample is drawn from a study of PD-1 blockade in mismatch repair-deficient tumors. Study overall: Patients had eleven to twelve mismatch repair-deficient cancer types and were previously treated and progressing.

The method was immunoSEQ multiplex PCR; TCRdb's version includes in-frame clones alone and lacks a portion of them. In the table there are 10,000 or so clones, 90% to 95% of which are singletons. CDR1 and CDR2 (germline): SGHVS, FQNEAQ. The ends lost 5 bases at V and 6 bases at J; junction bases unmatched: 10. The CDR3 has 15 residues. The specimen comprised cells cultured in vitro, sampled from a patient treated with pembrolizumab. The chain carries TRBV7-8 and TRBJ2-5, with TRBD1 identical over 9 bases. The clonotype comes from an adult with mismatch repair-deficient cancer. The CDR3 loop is CASSPPGTGSKTQYF. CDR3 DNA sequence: TGTGCCAGCAGCCCGCCCGGGACAGGGTCGAAGACCCAGTACTTC.